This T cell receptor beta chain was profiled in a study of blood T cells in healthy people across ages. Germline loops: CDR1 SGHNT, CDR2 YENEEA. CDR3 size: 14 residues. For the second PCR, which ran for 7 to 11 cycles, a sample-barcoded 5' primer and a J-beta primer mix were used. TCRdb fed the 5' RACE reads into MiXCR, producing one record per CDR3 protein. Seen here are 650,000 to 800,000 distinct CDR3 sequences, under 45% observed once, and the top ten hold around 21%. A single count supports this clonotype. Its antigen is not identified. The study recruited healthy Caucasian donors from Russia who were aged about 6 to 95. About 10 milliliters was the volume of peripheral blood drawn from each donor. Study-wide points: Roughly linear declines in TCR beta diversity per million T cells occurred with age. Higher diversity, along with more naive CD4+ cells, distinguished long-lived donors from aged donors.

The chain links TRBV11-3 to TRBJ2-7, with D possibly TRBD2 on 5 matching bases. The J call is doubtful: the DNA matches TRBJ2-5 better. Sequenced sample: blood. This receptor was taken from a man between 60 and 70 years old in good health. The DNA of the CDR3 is TGTGCCAGCAGCTCCGAACGGGGTTTGGAGACCCAGTACTTC. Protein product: CASSSERGLETQYF.